The clone carrying this T cell receptor (beta chain) turned up a few times. Its matching antigen is unknown. The sample is drawn from a study of neoadjuvant nivolumab and ipilimumab in lung cancer. Study as a whole: Nivolumab 3 mg/kg was given days 1, 15 and 29, plus ipilimumab 1 mg/kg day 1 in combination.

Measured with immunoSEQ multiplex PCR; TCRdb has only the in-frame clones, and not every one. The table shows 6,500 to 8,000 clones, with approximately 76% occurring only once. Overall study results and limits: TCR richness and clonality were higher in tumors than adjacent uninvolved lung. Pretherapy blood TCR richness correlated positively with resected tumor richness.

Trimming cost V 2 bases and J 4 bases; bases outside gene matches: 1. Germline V gene sequence: CDR1 SEHNR, CDR2 FQNEAQ (reference sequence). This CDR3 comprises 14 residues. The sequence derives from an adult with non-small cell lung cancer. This sequence joins TRBV7-9 and TRBJ2-5; 10 positions match TRBD2. The source was tumor tissue, collected after neoadjuvant nivolumab, alone or with ipilimumab, at or shortly before surgery. CDR3: CASSLSGRGETQYF. In nucleotides, the CDR3 is TGTGCCAGCAGCTTAAGCGGGAGGGGAGAGACCCAGTACTTC.